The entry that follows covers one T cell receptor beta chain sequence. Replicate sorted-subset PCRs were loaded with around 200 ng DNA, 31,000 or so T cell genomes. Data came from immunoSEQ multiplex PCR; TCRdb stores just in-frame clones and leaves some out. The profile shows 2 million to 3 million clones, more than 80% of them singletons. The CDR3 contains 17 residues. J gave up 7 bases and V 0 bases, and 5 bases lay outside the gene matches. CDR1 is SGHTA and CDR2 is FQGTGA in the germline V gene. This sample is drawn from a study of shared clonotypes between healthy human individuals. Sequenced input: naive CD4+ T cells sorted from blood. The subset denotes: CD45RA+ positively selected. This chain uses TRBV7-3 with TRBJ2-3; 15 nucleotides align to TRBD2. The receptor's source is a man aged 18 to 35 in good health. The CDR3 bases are TGTGCCAGCAGCTTAACCGGACTAGCGGGGGGGCCAAATACGCAGTATTTT. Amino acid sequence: CASSLTGLAGGPNTQYF. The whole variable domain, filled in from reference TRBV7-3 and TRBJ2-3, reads GAGVSQTPSNKVTEKGKYVELRCDPISGHTALYWYRQSLGQGPEFLIYFQGTGAADDSGLPNDRFFAVRPEGSVSTLKIQRTERGDSAVYLCASSLTGLAGGPNTQYFGPGTRLTVL.